What follows describes a single T cell receptor beta chain. Its specificity is unknown. These data originate in a study of shared clonotypes between healthy human individuals. About the study: Every donor yielded three CD4 naive, three CD4 memory, two CD8 naive and one CD8 memory plate.

Method: immunoSEQ multiplex PCR; TCRdb's copy keeps in-frame clones and lacks some. Among about 2 million clones listed, around 95% were seen once. Regarding the study as a whole: Around 5% of naive CD4 clonotypes were common to a few donors.

This CDR3 comprises 10 residues. CDR1 and CDR2 from the germline V gene are DFQATT and SNEGSKA (reference sequence). V dropped 6 bases and J dropped 11 bases, with 13 bases sitting between them. Adults of Caucasian background living in Nashville, Tennessee made up all donors. Naive CD4+ cells were CD45RA-selected; the remaining cells were memory. The material sequenced was naive CD4+ T cells sorted from blood. The subset here: CD45RA+ positively selected. This rearrangement joins TRBV20-1 to TRBJ1-1; D remains ambiguous. This receptor was identified in a man younger than 35 in good health. This CDR3 is CSAGAGRAFF. In DNA form, the CDR3 reads TGCAGTGCCGGCGCCGGGCGGGCTTTCTTT.